The clone carrying this TCR beta chain was picked up a small number of times. The germline V gene has CDR1 SGHRS and CDR2 YFSETQ. This CDR3 has 12 residues. Trimming removed 0 bases from V and 6 bases from J, with 6 bases in between. Each patient presented with locally advanced or metastatic urothelial carcinoma. The sample is drawn from a study of PD-L1 blockade in urothelial cancer. Study summary: Patients' atezolizumab regimen, 1,200 mg intravenously every 3 weeks, began at some point between 2013 and 2015. Reported median T cell count for blood samples was approximately 140,000.

Some clones are missing from TCRdb's copy, which holds only in-frame ones; the method was immunoSEQ multiplex PCR. The sample includes about 50,000 clones, roughly 77% of them seen just once. The specimen was PBMCs, collected around atezolizumab (anti-PD-L1) treatment. The TCR comes from a man between 65 and 85 years old with urothelial cancer. The genes are TRBV5-1 and TRBJ1-2; D call uncertain. CDR3 amino acids: CASSLGVDGYTF. CDR3 DNA sequence: TGCGCCAGCAGCTTGGGTGTCGATGGCTACACCTTC.